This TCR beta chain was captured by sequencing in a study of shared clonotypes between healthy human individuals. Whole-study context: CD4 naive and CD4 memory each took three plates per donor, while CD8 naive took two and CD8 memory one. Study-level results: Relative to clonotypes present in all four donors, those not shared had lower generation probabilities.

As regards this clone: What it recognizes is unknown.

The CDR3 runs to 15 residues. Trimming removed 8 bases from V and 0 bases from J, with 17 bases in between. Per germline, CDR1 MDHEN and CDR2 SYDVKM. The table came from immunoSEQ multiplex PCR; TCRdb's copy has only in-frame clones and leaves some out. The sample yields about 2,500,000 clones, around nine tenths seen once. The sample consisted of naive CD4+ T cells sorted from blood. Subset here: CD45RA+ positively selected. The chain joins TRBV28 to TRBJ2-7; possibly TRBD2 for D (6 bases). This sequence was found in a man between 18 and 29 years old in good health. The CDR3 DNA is TGTGCCAGCTCTCACGGGGGTACAAGCTCCTACGAGCAGTACTTC. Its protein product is CASSHGGTSSYEQYF.